These 16 T cell receptor beta chains share one sample of origin, sequenced in a study of HIV-infected children after antiretroviral therapy interruption. Unique molecular identifiers were included in an RNA-based 3' RACE TCR library. Each CDR3 protein gets one entry after TCRdb re-called the 3' RACE reads with MiXCR. The table shows around 15,000 distinct CDR3 sequences, with less than 4% occurring only once. Noted treatment: PENTA 11 planned treatment interruption arm or continuous ART arm. The sequenced sample was CD45RA+ CD4+ T cells from PBMCs, obtained from a donor given antiretroviral therapy, either interrupted or continuous. Subset reported: naive CD4+ CD45RA+ CD45RO- T cells. Every receptor here comes from a child under 18 with HIV.

By share, this clonotype counts as medium-sized. The V gene is TRBV20-1, the J gene TRBJ2-7; 13 bases match TRBD2. In germline, CDR1 is DFQATT, CDR2 SNEGSKA (reference sequence). The length of the CDR3 is 14 residues. V gave up 6 bases and J gave up 4 bases; unmatched junction bases: 6. The CDR3 sequence: CSAKLAGGPYEQYF. The CDR3 nucleotides are TGCAGTGCGAAACTAGCGGGGGGGCCGTACGAGCAGTACTTC.

This clonotype is classed as medium-sized (0.01 to 0.1%). V gene TRBV10-3 combines with J gene TRBJ1-3; possibly TRBD1 for D (5 bases). Between the trimmed V and J ends, which lost 1 base and 0 bases, there was a span of 19 bases. Germline loops: CDR1 ENHRY, CDR2 SYGVKD. There are 19 residues in the CDR3. The CDR3 coding sequence is TGTGCCATCAGTGAGTACTTGGGCAGGGCGAGTCCCTCTGGAAACACCATATATTTT. Translated, it gives CAISEYLGRASPSGNTIYF.

This clonotype came up many times. V and J are TRBV6-2 or TRBV6-3 and TRBJ1-4, with no clear D. The CDR3 contains 14 residues. With 5 bases removed from V and 6 bases from J, the gap between germline ends came to 13 bases. Germline assignment: CDR1 MNHEY and CDR2 SVGEGT. CDR3 residues: CASSQRPIDEKLFF. In DNA form, the CDR3 reads TGTGCCAGCAGTCAACGACCGATTGATGAAAAACTGTTTTTT.

At least ten counts were recorded for this clonotype. This chain links TRBV15 with TRBJ2-1, with no clear D. Looked up from germline, CDR1 is LNHNV and CDR2 is YYDKDF (reference sequence). This CDR3 region has 14 residues. The CDR3 coding sequence is TGTGCTAGCAGTAGAGACAAAAACTATGCTGAGCAGTTCTTC. This translates into CASSRDKNYAEQFF.

This clonotype appeared many times. J is TRBJ2-1 and V is TRBV29-1; D is perhaps TRBD2 (7 bases). The V end was cut by 3 bases, the J end by 4 bases, with 10 bases between. The germline V gene has CDR1 SQVTM and CDR2 ANQGSEA. The CDR3 has 13 amino acids. This CDR3 is CSVDGGAYNEQFF. CDR3 coding DNA: TGCAGCGTTGATGGGGGGGCGTACAATGAGCAGTTCTTC.

This clonotype has ten or more counts. The V and J genes are TRBV7-2 and TRBJ2-3, with 8 bases that match TRBD1. Germline V gene sequence: CDR1 SGHTA, CDR2 FQGNSA. The V gene end was trimmed by 5 bases and the J gene end by 5 bases; junction bases not matched to a gene: 6. The CDR3 covers 14 residues. CDR3 sequence: CASSPGQVVDTQYF. The CDR3 region has the DNA TGTGCCAGCAGCCCGGGACAGGTTGTAGATACGCAGTATTTT.

This clonotype was observed many times. The genes are TRBV28 and TRBJ2-3; TRBD2 matches 15 bases. Germline CDR1 is MDHEN and CDR2 is SYDVKM. With V trimmed by 5 bases and J by 0 bases, 9 bases remained unmatched. The CDR3 totals 19 residues. This CDR3 is CASSPQGLAGGSSTDTQYF. CDR3 DNA sequence: TGTGCCAGCAGTCCCCAGGGACTAGCGGGGGGCTCTAGCACAGATACGCAGTATTTT.

This clonotype was observed many times. The rearrangement uses TRBV5-1 and TRBJ2-5; TRBD2 might be the D (7 bases). The germline CDR1 and CDR2 sequences are SGHRS and YFSETQ. The V gene lost 1 base and the J gene lost 4 bases, with 14 bases spanning the gap. This CDR3 has 15 residues. This CDR3 reads CASSLTSGGRETQYF. The CDR3 bases are TGCGCCAGCAGCTTGACCTCCGGGGGGCGAGAGACCCAGTACTTC.

This clonotype has a count of ten or more. This rearrangement joins TRBV20-1 to TRBJ2-5, with D possibly being TRBD2 (7 bases). Germline V gene data show CDR1 as DFQATT and CDR2 as SNEGSKA (reference sequence). The CDR3 consists of 14 residues. Trimming cost V 4 bases and J 4 bases, with 16 bases left between them. As DNA, the CDR3 is TGCAGTGCTAACGCCCTTAGGGGGGGAGAGACCCAGTACTTC. Its protein product is CSANALRGGETQYF.

V usage is TRBV24-1 and J usage is TRBJ1-1, with a tentative D call TRBD1 (6 bases). V lost 2 bases and J 5 bases, leaving 11 bases between the germline ends. CDR1 is KGHDR and CDR2 is SFDVKD in the germline V gene. The CDR3 has 14 residues. The CDR3 sequence: CATSDSGGLTEAFF. CDR3 DNA: TGTGCCACCAGTGATTCGGGGGGCCTTACTGAAGCTTTCTTT.

This clonotype showed up many times. CDR3 sequence (DNA): TGCAGTGCCCCGAAGGAAACGGATACGCAGTATTTT. It encodes CSAPKETDTQYF. V and J are TRBV20-1 and TRBJ2-3; D is undetermined. The CDR3 runs to 12 residues. V was trimmed by 6 bases and J by 6 bases, leaving 13 bases between them. Germline values: CDR1 DFQATT, CDR2 SNEGSKA (reference sequence).

This clonotype occurred many times. The CDR3 loop reads CASRGSSIIDADTQYF. CDR3 sequence (DNA): TGTGCCAGCAGAGGATCATCGATAATCGATGCAGATACGCAGTATTTT. This chain joins TRBV2 and TRBJ2-3; D is undetermined. This CDR3 is built from 16 residues. Trimming cost V 6 bases and J 4 bases, with 20 bases left between them. The germline V gene has CDR1 SNHLY and CDR2 FYNNEI.

This clonotype was recorded at least ten times. The J gene is TRBJ2-7, the V gene TRBV6-2 or TRBV6-3; no firm D call. Trimming pared 4 bases from V and 3 bases from J, leaving 16 bases between. The CDR3 has 15 residues. Germline V gives CDR1 MNHEY, CDR2 SVGEGT. Here the CDR3 reads CASSWDKRANYEQYF. The DNA for the CDR3 is TGTGCCAGCAGTTGGGATAAACGGGCGAACTACGAGCAGTACTTC.

This clonotype was observed many times. This chain uses TRBV20-1 with TRBJ1-2; D is possibly TRBD1 (6 bases). Germline V gene lookup returns CDR1 DFQATT and CDR2 SNEGSKA (reference sequence). This CDR3 has 14 residues. Trimming left V 5 bases short and J 1 base short, with 14 bases between. The CDR3 is CSAHLQGYNYGYTF. The CDR3 region has the DNA TGCAGTGCTCATTTACAGGGATATAACTATGGCTACACCTTC.

This clonotype was seen repeatedly, ten times or more. The gene calls are TRBV20-1 and TRBJ2-7; 8 positions match TRBD2. CDR3 size: 13 residues. Trimming cost V 5 bases and J 4 bases; bases outside gene matches: 7. Germline V gene sequence: CDR1 DFQATT, CDR2 SNEGSKA (reference sequence). CDR3: CSAYRSGRYEQYF. DNA for the CDR3: TGCAGTGCTTATCGAAGCGGGAGATACGAGCAGTACTTC.

The sample holds many counts of this clonotype. J is TRBJ2-5 and V is TRBV2, with 7 bases fitting TRBD1. J was trimmed by 4 bases and V by 10 bases; bases with no gene match: 6. Germline-derived CDR1 and CDR2 are SNHLY and FYNNEI. This CDR3 contains 12 residues. The CDR3 DNA reads as TGTGCCATCCGCCCAGGGGGAGAGACCCAGTACTTC. Encoded protein: CAIRPGGETQYF.